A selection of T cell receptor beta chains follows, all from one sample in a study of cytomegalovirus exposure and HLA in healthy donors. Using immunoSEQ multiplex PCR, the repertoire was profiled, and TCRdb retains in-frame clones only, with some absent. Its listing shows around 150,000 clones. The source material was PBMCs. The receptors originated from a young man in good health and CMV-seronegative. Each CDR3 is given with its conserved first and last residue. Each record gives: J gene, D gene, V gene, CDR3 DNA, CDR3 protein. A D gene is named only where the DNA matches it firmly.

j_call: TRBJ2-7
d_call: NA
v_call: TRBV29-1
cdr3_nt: TGCAGCGTTGCTCCACAGGGAACAACCTACGAGCAGTACTTC
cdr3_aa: CSVAPQGTTYEQYF

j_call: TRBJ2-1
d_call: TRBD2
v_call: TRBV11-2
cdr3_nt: TGTGCCAGCAGCTTAGGGTCGGGAGGGAGTGAGCAGTTCTTC
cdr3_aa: CASSLGSGGSEQFF

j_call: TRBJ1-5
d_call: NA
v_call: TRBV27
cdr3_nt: TGTGCCAGCAGCCCCGGAGGGGCGCTTGTCAATCAGCCCCAGCATTTT
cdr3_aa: CASSPGGALVNQPQHF

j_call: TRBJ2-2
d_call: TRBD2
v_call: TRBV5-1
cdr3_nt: TGCGCCAGCAGCTTGGTTCCGGCGGGAGTGCGAACCGGGGAGCTGTTTTTT
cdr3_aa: CASSLVPAGVRTGELFF

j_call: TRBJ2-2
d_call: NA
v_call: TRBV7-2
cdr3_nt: TGTGCCAGCGCCCCGGCGGGAACAAACACCGGGGAGCTGTTTTTT
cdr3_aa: CASAPAGTNTGELFF

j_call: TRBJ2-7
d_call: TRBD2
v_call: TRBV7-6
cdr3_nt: TGTGCCAGCAGCTCTCTAGCGGGTGAGCAGTACTTC
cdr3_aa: CASSSLAGEQYF

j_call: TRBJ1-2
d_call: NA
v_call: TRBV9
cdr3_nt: TGTGCCAGCAGCGTAGATTTGGCAGGGAAGGGCTACACCTTC
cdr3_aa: CASSVDLAGKGYTF

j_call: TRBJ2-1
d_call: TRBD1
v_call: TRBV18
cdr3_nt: TGTGCCAGCTCGCACAGGGGGCTGGACAGGGAGAAGAATGAGCAGTTCTTC
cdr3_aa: CASSHRGLDREKNEQFF

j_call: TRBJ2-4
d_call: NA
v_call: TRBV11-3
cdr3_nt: TGTGCCAGCAGCTTAGAGGGCGGGCTGGCGGGGCCCTCAAGCCCTGGCATTCAGTACTTC
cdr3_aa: CASSLEGGLAGPSSPGIQYF

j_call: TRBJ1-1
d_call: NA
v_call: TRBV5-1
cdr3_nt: TGCGCCAGCAGCTGGGGGGGAGAGAACACTGAAGCTTTCTTT
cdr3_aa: CASSWGGENTEAFF

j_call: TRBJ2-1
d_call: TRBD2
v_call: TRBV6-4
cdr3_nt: TGTGCCAGCAGTGGGGCTAGCGGGAGCTTTAATGAGCAGTTCTTC
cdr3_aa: CASSGASGSFNEQFF

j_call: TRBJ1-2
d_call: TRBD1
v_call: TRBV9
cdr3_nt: TGTGCCAGCAGCGCTCCCGGAGGGACAGGGGGAAATACTAACTATGGCTACACCTTC
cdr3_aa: CASSAPGGTGGNTNYGYTF

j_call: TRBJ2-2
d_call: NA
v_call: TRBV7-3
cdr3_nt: TGTGCCAGTGCTCAGGGGTTTAGCACCGGGGAGCTGTTTTTT
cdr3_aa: CASAQGFSTGELFF

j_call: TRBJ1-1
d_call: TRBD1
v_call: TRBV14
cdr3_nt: TGTGCCAGCAGCCCCGTCGCGGACAGGGGGAGAACTGAAGCTTTCTTT
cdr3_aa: CASSPVADRGRTEAFF

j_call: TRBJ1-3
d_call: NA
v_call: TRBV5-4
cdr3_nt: TGTGCCAGCAGCCCTGGAGGGAGGGGATCTGGAAACACCATATATTTT
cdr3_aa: CASSPGGRGSGNTIYF

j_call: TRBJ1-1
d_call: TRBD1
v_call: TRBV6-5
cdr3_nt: TGTGCCAGCAGTTTGACTAAGACAGGGGTTACTGAAGCTTTCTTT
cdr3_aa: CASSLTKTGVTEAFF

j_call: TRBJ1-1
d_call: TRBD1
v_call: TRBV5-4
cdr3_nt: TGTGCCAGCAGCTTGGTTAGGGGGCTTTGGACAGGAGAAGCTTTCTTT
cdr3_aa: CASSLVRGLWTGEAFF

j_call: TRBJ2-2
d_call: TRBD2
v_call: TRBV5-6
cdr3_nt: TGTGCCAGCAGCCGGGGGGGGTACACCGGGGAGCTGTTTTTT
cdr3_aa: CASSRGGYTGELFF

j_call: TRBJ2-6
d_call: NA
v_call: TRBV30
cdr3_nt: TGTGCCTGGGGCCTCTTTGGGGCCAACGTCCTGACTTTC
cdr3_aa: CAWGLFGANVLTF

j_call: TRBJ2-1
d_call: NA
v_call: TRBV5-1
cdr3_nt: TGCGCCAGCAGCTTCAGCGTTGACTCCTACAATGAGCAGTTCTTC
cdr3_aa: CASSFSVDSYNEQFF

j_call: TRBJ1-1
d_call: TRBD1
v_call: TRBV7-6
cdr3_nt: TGTGCCAGCAGCTTAGTTATGGCAGGGGGTAACACTGAAGCTTTCTTT
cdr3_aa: CASSLVMAGGNTEAFF

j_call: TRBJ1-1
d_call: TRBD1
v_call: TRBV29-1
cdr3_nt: TGCAGCTTAGGGACAGGGGGTTTGTCTGAAGCTTTCTTT
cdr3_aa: CSLGTGGLSEAFF

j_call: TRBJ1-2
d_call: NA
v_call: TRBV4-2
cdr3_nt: TGTGCCAGCAGCCAAGCTTCCGGGGAGGCTGGCGGCTACACCTTC
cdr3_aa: CASSQASGEAGGYTF

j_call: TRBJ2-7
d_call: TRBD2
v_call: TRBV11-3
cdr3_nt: TGTGCCAGCAGCCAACCGACCCGGGGGGTAAGGTACGAGCAGTACTTC
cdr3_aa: CASSQPTRGVRYEQYF

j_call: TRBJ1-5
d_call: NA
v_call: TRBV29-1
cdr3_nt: TGCAGCGTTGAATCGGAATCTCACTCTCAGGGCAGTCAGCCCCAGCATTTT
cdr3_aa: CSVESESHSQGSQPQHF

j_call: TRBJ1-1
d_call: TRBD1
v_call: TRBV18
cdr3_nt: TGTGCCAGCTCACTTACGACAGGGGTCAACACTGAAGCTTTCTTT
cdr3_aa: CASSLTTGVNTEAFF

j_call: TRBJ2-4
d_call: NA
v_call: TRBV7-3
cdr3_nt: TGTGCCAGCAGCCCTCTCCAGGGTAGTAACATTCAGTACTTC
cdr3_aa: CASSPLQGSNIQYF

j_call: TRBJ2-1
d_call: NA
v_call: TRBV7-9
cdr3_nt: TGTGCCAGCAGCTTATCAGGATTTATCTACAATGAGCAGTTCTTC
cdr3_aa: CASSLSGFIYNEQFF

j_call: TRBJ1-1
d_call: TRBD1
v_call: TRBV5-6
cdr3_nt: TGTGCCAGCAGCGCGACAGGGATGAACACTGAAGCTTTCTTT
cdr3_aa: CASSATGMNTEAFF

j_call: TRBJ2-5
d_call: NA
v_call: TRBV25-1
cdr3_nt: TGTGCCAGCAGTGAAACTCGGGGCCAAGAGACCCAGTACTTC
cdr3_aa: CASSETRGQETQYF